The entry below gives a single T cell receptor beta chain sequence along with its context. This clone occurred once. What antigen it recognizes has not been identified. No much larger clone exists at a distance of one base, and base qualities are not known. Genomic DNA was extracted from sorted cells for sequencing of the TCRbeta CDR3 region. TCRbeta CDR3 regions were sequenced using the immunoSEQ Assay. Here the immuneACCESS table is served through TCRdb, limited to in-frame sequences with V and J called. Missing clones are a known gap in these copies; in checked studies unresolved V genes cover under half, and the rest lacks a known reason. The sample table lists some 87,000 clones, approximately 90% of them with a count of one. The ten largest clonotypes hold more than 0.35% of the sample. The record originates from a study of OX40 agonist ivuxolimab in advanced cancers. Regarding the complete study: Ivuxolimab was a fully human IgG2 agonistic monoclonal antibody targeting the costimulatory receptor OX40 (CD134). Partial responses occurred in three dose-escalation patients: two with cutaneous melanoma and one with hepatocellular carcinoma. A male proportion of 82.7% and a mean age of 60 years, ranging from roughly 23 to 79, were recorded for the dose-escalation cohort. Intravenous ivuxolimab was administered to patients every 2 weeks at six dose levels: 0.01, 0.1, 0.3, 1.5, 3 and 10 mg/kg. Peripheral TCRbeta sequencing aimed to test whether ivuxolimab altered TCR sequence diversity and caused clonal T-cell expansion. Patients were allowed to have had prior anti-PD-1, anti-PD-L1 or anti-CTLA-4 therapy, and around 40% of the dose-escalation patients had previously received checkpoint inhibitors. Among the approximately 50 dose-escalation patients, about 20 had hepatocellular carcinoma, roughly 15 melanoma, 9 renal cell carcinoma and 9 head and neck cancer. The paper describes the monotherapy dose-escalation part (N = 52 patients) of the phase I trial of ivuxolimab. The full study reports these points: In the 0.1-3.0 mg/kg groups, partial responders had among the lowest normalized peripheral clonal expansion, particularly in CD8+ T cells. At doses of 0.1 to 3.0 mg/kg, clonal expansion of both CD4+ and CD8+ blood T cells was observed from baseline to week 6. After ivuxolimab, expanded clones were on average more numerous among CD8+ T cells than among CD4+ T cells. Which antigens the clonally expanded peripheral T cells were specific for was not determined. Low levels of normalized T-cell clonal expansion were also shown by some nonresponding patients.

Its CDR3 holds 13 amino acids, cysteine through phenylalanine. Solely the CDR3 DNA is kept, with 39 bases framed from the first base. Compared with germline, V lacks 5 bases and J lacks 3 bases; bases without a gene match: 3. Looking up the germline V gene (reference sequence) yields CDR1 LNHDA and CDR2 SQIVND. The trial excluded patients who had a history of autoimmune disease or who were on systemic immunosuppression. Peripheral blood for TCR sequencing was collected from all dose cohorts at baseline, on cycle 4 day 1, and on cycle 7 day 1. Samples were obtained from an open-label, multicenter, first-in-human phase I dose-escalation trial of ivuxolimab. Adults with locally advanced or metastatic head and neck squamous cell, hepatocellular, melanoma or renal cell carcinoma were enrolled in the trial. Before TCR sequencing, CD4+ and CD8+ T cells were separately sorted from peripheral blood.

The material sequenced was CD4+ or CD8+ T cells sorted from blood, taken in a trial of the OX40 agonist ivuxolimab. The V gene is TRBV19 and the J gene is TRBJ2-7, with TRBD1 matching 8 junction bases. The receptor's source is an adult with an advanced solid tumor such as melanoma, head and neck, liver or kidney cancer. The sequenced DNA is TGTGCCAGTAGTGGAGACAGGGGCTACGAGCAGTACTTC. Its coded protein is CASSGDRGYEQYF.